Presented here are 22 T cell receptor beta chains from one specimen sequenced in a study of PD-1 blockade in mismatch repair-deficient tumors (dated by TCRdb to 2017 to 2019). Library preparation was by the immunoSEQ multiplex PCR assay. Drawn from immuneACCESS, this table holds only the in-frame rearrangements with V and J called that TCRdb kept. Clones are partly lost; checked studies trace under half to an unresolved V gene and leave the rest unexplained. Recorded for this sample are some 130,000 clones; approximately 91% of them occurred a single time. The top ten clonotypes cover 12% of the sample. The material was peripheral blood, obtained approximately 69 weeks after starting pembrolizumab. Every receptor here comes from an adult with mismatch repair-deficient cancer.

V is TRBV12-5 and J is TRBJ2-3; D ambiguous. The length of the CDR3 is 17 residues. Germline CDR1 is LGHNT and CDR2 is FRNRAP. With 3 bases removed from V and 2 bases from J, the gap between germline ends came to 18 bases. CDR3 sequence (DNA): TGTGCTAGTGGTTTAAGTCCCTGGGCAGGTCTCACAGATACGCAGTATTTT. As protein: CASGLSPWAGLTDTQYF.

The rearrangement joins TRBV5-4 to TRBJ2-2, with TRBD1 matching over 9 bases. This CDR3 spans 15 amino acids. With 2 bases clipped from V and 4 bases from J, the junction kept 3 bases outside the gene matches. Germline CDR1 is SGHNT and CDR2 is YYREEE (reference sequence). The CDR3 is CASSFGQGFTGELFF. CDR3 in DNA: TGTGCCAGCAGCTTCGGACAGGGGTTCACCGGGGAGCTGTTTTTT.

The V call is TRBV7-9, the J call TRBJ2-7; the match to TRBD1 covers 7 bases. Germline lookup yields CDR1 SEHNR and CDR2 FQNEAQ (reference sequence). The length of the CDR3 is 14 residues. V lost 4 bases, J lost 3 bases, and 6 bases stayed unmatched. The CDR3 bases are TGTGCCAGCAGCTCCCGGACAGGCCACTACGAGCAGTACTTC. Its translation: CASSSRTGHYEQYF.

This chain uses TRBV19 with TRBJ2-1; D remains unclear. V was shortened by 1 base and J by 4 bases, with 14 bases between the two germline ends. Per germline, CDR1 LNHDA and CDR2 SQIVND (reference sequence). This CDR3 has 16 amino acids. The CDR3 DNA is TGTGCCAGTAGTATAGCCAGTGTCCCTAGTTACAATGAGCAGTTCTTC. It encodes CASSIASVPSYNEQFF. Together with reference TRBV19 and TRBJ2-1, the CDR3 gives the full variable domain: DGGITQSPKYLFRKEGQNVTLSCEQNLNHDAMYWYRQDPGQGLRLIYYSQIVNDFQKGDIAEGYSVSREKKESFPLTVTSAQKNPTAFYLCASSIASVPSYNEQFFGPGTRLTVL.

The rearrangement uses TRBV29-1 and TRBJ2-1, with a possible D match to TRBD1 (6 bases). With 7 bases removed from V and 6 bases from J, the gap between germline ends came to 13 bases. CDR3 length: 12 amino acids. From germline, CDR1 is SQVTM and CDR2 ANQGSEA. CDR3 in amino acids: CSESGDGNEQFF. Here the CDR3 DNA reads TGCAGCGAATCAGGGGATGGCAATGAGCAGTTCTTC.

The rearrangement links TRBV5-1 to TRBJ2-3; D perhaps matches TRBD2 (6 bases). CDR1 and CDR2 from the germline V gene are SGHRS and YFSETQ. The CDR3 contains 15 residues. V gave up 1 base and J gave up 1 base, with 10 bases separating them. The CDR3 loop reads CASSLSGGGTDTQYF. DNA of the CDR3: TGCGCCAGCAGCTTGAGTGGCGGGGGCACAGATACGCAGTATTTT.

Many counts were recorded for this clone. This rearrangement joins TRBV6-5 to TRBJ2-7, with D possibly being TRBD2 (6 bases). Germline-derived CDR1 and CDR2 are MNHEY and SVGAGI. The CDR3 has 15 amino acids. The V end was cut by 6 bases, the J end by 3 bases, with 18 bases between. The CDR3 region has the DNA TGTGCCAGCAGGGAAAGCGGGCAGGAAAGCTACGAGCAGTACTTC. The encoded protein is CASRESGQESYEQYF.

The chain joins TRBV2 to TRBJ2-5; D is ambiguous. Trimming took off 9 bases at V and 0 bases at J, with 8 bases between the two ends. Germline V gene data show CDR1 as SNHLY and CDR2 as FYNNEI. The CDR3 contains 12 residues. The CDR3 protein is CASEADQETQYF. CDR3 nucleotide sequence: TGTGCCAGTGAAGCAGACCAAGAGACCCAGTACTTC.

The chain recombines TRBV29-1 with TRBJ2-1; unclear D gene. CDR1 is SQVTM and CDR2 is ANQGSEA in the germline V gene. The CDR3 has 11 residues. V lost 3 bases and J lost 4, with 4 bases in between. CDR3 coding DNA: TGCAGCGTTGATCAGTACAATGAGCAGTTCTTC. Translation: CSVDQYNEQFF.

About this clone itself: This sample includes further DNA sequences coding for the same CDR3. V usage is TRBV5-4 and J usage is TRBJ2-7, with D tentatively TRBD1 (6 bases). The CDR3 runs to 14 residues. V lost 2 bases to trimming and J lost 2 bases, with 11 bases between them. The germline CDR1 and CDR2 sequences are SGHNT and YYREEE (reference sequence). CDR3 amino acids: CASSLGSGAYEQYF. The DNA for the CDR3 is TGTGCCAGCAGCTTAGGTTCAGGGGCCTACGAGCAGTACTTC.

The chain links TRBV18 to TRBJ2-3, with a weak D call TRBD2 (6 bases). Germline V gene data show CDR1 as KGHSH and CDR2 as LQKENI. The V end lost 2 bases, the J end lost 3 bases, and 12 bases lay between the germline ends. The CDR3 sequence is 15 residues long. The CDR3 sequence: CASSPASAGTDTQYF. The CDR3 coding sequence is TGTGCCAGCTCACCAGCTAGCGCAGGGACAGATACGCAGTATTTT.

This clone has just a few counts. DNA for the CDR3: TGTGCCAGCAGTTACGGGGGTATAAGGAATGGCTACACCTTC. Amino acids: CASSYGGIRNGYTF. This chain links TRBV6-6 with TRBJ1-2, with D possibly matching TRBD1 (5 bases). The V gene lost 2 bases and the J gene lost 6 bases, with 13 bases spanning the gap. This CDR3 has 14 amino acids. Per germline, CDR1 MNHNY and CDR2 SVGAGI (reference sequence).

The J gene is TRBJ2-2, the V gene TRBV10-3; 10 bases align to TRBD1. CDR3 length: 16 residues. CDR1 and CDR2 (germline): ENHRY, SYGVKD. V gave up 8 bases and J gave up 4 bases; unmatched junction bases: 10. CDR3 loop: CAIYAQDRGGTGELFF. Here the CDR3 DNA reads TGTGCCATCTACGCACAGGACAGGGGGGGCACCGGGGAGCTGTTTTTT.

The chain is built from TRBV6-6 and TRBJ2-7, with no clear D. Per germline, CDR1 MNHNY and CDR2 SVGAGI (reference sequence). The V end was cut by 7 bases, the J end by 2 bases, with 18 bases between. This CDR3 has 15 amino acids. The CDR3 sequence is CASTQQPGWAYEQYF. DNA for the CDR3: TGTGCCAGCACCCAACAACCCGGGTGGGCCTACGAGCAGTACTTC.

The count of this clone is one. The chain carries TRBV7-9 and TRBJ2-1; D gene uncertain. The CDR3 totals 17 residues. V dropped 6 bases and J dropped 4 bases, with 22 bases sitting between them. Germline-derived CDR1 and CDR2 are SEHNR and FQNEAQ (reference sequence). The CDR3, as DNA: TGTGCCAGCAGTAAGGCGTCCGAGCGCTTTTTATACAATGAGCAGTTCTTC. Its translation: CASSKASERFLYNEQFF.

This clone was seen a single time. The chain joins TRBV13 to TRBJ2-1; 14 bases are a match to TRBD2. The ends lost 3 bases at V and 8 bases at J; junction bases unmatched: 6. The germline CDR1 and CDR2 sequences are PRHDT and FYEKMQ (reference sequence). The CDR3 sequence is 16 residues long. CDR3 DNA: TGTGCCAGCAGCTTGACTAGCGGGAGGGCTACAGATGAGCAGTTCTTC. It yields the protein CASSLTSGRATDEQFF.

The rearrangement links TRBV15 to TRBJ1-5; D gene unclear. Germline CDR1 reads LNHNV; CDR2 reads YYDKDF (reference sequence). V was clipped by 5 bases and J by 0 bases, with 8 bases between them. This CDR3 contains 14 residues. CDR3: CATSPENSNQPQHF. CDR3 DNA: TGTGCCACCAGCCCAGAAAATAGCAATCAGCCCCAGCATTTT.

This clone was observed once. This rearrangement joins TRBV6-5 to TRBJ1-5; D not certain. Trimming stripped 5 bases from V and 9 bases from J, with 20 bases between. Germline V gives CDR1 MNHEY, CDR2 SVGAGI. The CDR3 covers 15 residues. In nucleotides, the CDR3 is TGTGCCAGCAGTCCCTCTTTGGGGTCTGTCGGGCCCCAGCATTTT. The encoded protein is CASSPSLGSVGPQHF.

The CDR3 sequence is CASSQGQGLNIQYF. CDR3 coding DNA: TGCGCCAGCAGCCAAGGACAGGGACTAAACATTCAGTACTTC. The gene calls are TRBV4-1 and TRBJ2-4; possibly TRBD1 for D (7 bases). Per the germline V gene, CDR1 is MGHRA and CDR2 is YSYEKL. This CDR3 has 14 residues. V dropped 1 base and J dropped 6 bases, with 10 bases sitting between them.

V usage is TRBV11-2 and J usage is TRBJ2-5, with D maybe TRBD2 (7 bases). Trimming removed 5 bases at V and 5 bases at J, with 21 bases between. Germline V gene sequence: CDR1 SGHAT, CDR2 FQNNGV. The CDR3 totals 16 residues. The CDR3 DNA is TGTGCCAGCAGCCCGATCTCTAGCGGAGGGGGGGAGACCCAGTACTTC. It yields the protein CASSPISSGGGETQYF.

The CDR3 sequence is CASAGLTYEQYF. The CDR3 DNA reads TGTGCCAGCGCTGGACTTACCTACGAGCAGTACTTC. The rearrangement joins TRBV28 to TRBJ2-7, with D possibly being TRBD2 (5 bases). Germline V lookup: CDR1 MDHEN, CDR2 SYDVKM. The CDR3 is 12 residues long. Trimming stripped 8 bases from V and 2 bases from J, with 10 bases between. Drawing the rest from reference TRBV28 and TRBJ2-7, the complete variable domain is DVKVTQSSRYLVKRTGEKVFLECVQDMDHENMFWYRQDPGLGLRLIYFSYDVKMKEKGDIPEGYSVSREKKERFSLILESASTNQTSMYLCASAGLTYEQYFGPGTRLTVT.

Written as DNA, the CDR3 is TGTGCCAGCAGCATGAGGACAGGGGCCGTCGAGCAGTACTTC. It yields the protein CASSMRTGAVEQYF. The V call is TRBV7-6, the J call TRBJ2-7; TRBD1 matches 9 bases. Germline V CDR1 and CDR2: SGHVS, FNYEAQ. Trimming cost V 5 bases and J 6 bases; bases outside gene matches: 8. This CDR3 has 14 residues.